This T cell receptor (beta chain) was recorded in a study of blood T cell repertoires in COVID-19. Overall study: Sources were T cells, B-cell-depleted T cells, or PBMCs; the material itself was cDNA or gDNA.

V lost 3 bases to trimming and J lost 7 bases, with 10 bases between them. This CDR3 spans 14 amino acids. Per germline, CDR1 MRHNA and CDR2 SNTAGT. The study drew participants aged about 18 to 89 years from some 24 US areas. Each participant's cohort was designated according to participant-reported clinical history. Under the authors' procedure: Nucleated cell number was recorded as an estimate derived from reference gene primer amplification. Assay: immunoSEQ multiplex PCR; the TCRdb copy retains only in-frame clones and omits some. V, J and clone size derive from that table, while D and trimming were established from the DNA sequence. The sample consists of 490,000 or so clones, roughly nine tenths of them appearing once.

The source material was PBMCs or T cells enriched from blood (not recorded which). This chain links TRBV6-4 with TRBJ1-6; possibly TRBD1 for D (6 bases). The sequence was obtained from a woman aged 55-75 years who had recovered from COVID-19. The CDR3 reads CASSDRGQNSPLHF. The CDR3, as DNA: TGTGCCAGCAGTGATAGAGGACAGAATTCACCCCTCCACTTT.